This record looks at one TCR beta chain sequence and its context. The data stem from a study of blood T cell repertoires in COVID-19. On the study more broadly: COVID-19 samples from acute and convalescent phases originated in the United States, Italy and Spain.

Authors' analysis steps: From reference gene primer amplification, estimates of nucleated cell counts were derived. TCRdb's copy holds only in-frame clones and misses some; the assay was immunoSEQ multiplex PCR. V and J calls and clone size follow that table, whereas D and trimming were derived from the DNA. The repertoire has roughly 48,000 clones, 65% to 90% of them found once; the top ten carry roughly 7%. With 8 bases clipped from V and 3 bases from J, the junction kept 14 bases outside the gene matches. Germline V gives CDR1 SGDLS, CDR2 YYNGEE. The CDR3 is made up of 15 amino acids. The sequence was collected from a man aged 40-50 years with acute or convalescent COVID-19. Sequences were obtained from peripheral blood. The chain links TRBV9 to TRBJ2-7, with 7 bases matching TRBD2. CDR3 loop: CASGVGAGEIYEQYF. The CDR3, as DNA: TGTGCCAGTGGAGTTGGGGCGGGGGAAATCTACGAGCAGTACTTC.